This TCR beta chain comes out of a study of OX40 agonist ivuxolimab in advanced cancers. Study summary: Two cutaneous melanoma patients and one hepatocellular carcinoma patient, three in all, had partial responses.

Peripheral blood came from all dose cohorts at three timepoints. Remarks on this clone: As yet, its antigen is unknown.

Generated by immunoSEQ multiplex PCR, the TCRdb table keeps only in-frame clones and is missing some. This sample has about 94,000 clones, with 87% found just once. Germline V gene lookup returns CDR1 SGHTA and CDR2 FQGTGA. The CDR3 runs 17 residues. The V end was cut by 0 bases, the J end by 0 bases, with 12 bases between. Notes on the study in general: Clonal expansion in partial responders at 0.1-3.0 mg/kg ranked among the lowest.

The clonotype was recovered from an adult with an advanced solid tumor such as melanoma, head and neck, liver or kidney cancer. The rearrangement joins TRBV7-3 to TRBJ1-3; D gene unclear. The sample was CD4+ or CD8+ T cells sorted from blood, taken in a trial of the OX40 agonist ivuxolimab. CDR3 amino acids: CASSLTNPRTSGNTIYF. The CDR3 DNA follows: TGTGCCAGCAGCTTAACTAACCCCCGGACCTCTGGAAACACCATATATTTT.